One and the same sample provided the 5 T cell receptor beta chains below, sequenced in a study of radiation and T cells in renal cell carcinoma. TCRdb's table, derived via immunoSEQ multiplex PCR, lists solely in-frame clones and lacks some. The table includes roughly 100,000 clones, roughly 84% detected once. Stated time point: blood 4 weeks post-SBRT, at nephrectomy. Treatment given: 15 Gy SBRT to primary tumor, nephrectomy 4 weeks later. The source was blood, collected from a patient whose treatment included radiotherapy and nephrectomy. The receptors derive from a man in his sixties with renal cell carcinoma.

This chain connects TRBV7-2 to TRBJ2-3; tentatively, D is TRBD1 or TRBD2 (5 bases each). The CDR3 runs to 15 residues. V was clipped by 6 bases and J by 2 bases, with 15 bases between them. CDR1 and CDR2 from the germline V gene are SGHTA and FQGNSA. CDR3 residues: CASSRGAGITDTQYF. The CDR3 DNA reads as TGTGCCAGCAGTCGAGGGGCAGGGATCACAGATACGCAGTATTTT. The complete variable domain, with remaining parts taken from reference TRBV7-2 and TRBJ2-3, reads GAGVSQSPSNKVTEKGKDVELRCDPISGHTALYWYRQSLGQGLEFLIYFQGNSAPDKSGLPSDRFSAERTGGSVSTLTIQRTQQEDSAVYLCASSRGAGITDTQYFGPGTRLTVL.

The chain links TRBV13 to TRBJ2-5, with a tentative D call TRBD2 (6 bases). The V end lost 5 bases, the J end lost 5 bases, and 15 bases lay between the germline ends. Germline CDR1 PRHDT, CDR2 FYEKMQ (reference sequence). This CDR3 has 14 residues. CDR3 sequence reads: CASSPGLGSETQYF. As DNA, the CDR3 is TGTGCCAGCAGCCCGGGACTGGGGTCGGAGACCCAGTACTTC.

The rearrangement uses TRBV7-9 and TRBJ1-5; 12 bases map to TRBD1. This CDR3 is 16 amino acids long. Germline CDR1 SEHNR, CDR2 FQNEAQ (reference sequence). The V segment lost 0 bases and the J segment 4 bases; nucleotides outside the gene matches: 1. The CDR3 nucleotides are TGTGCCAGCAGCTTAGCGGGACAGGGGGCGAATCAGCCCCAGCATTTT. It translates to CASSLAGQGANQPQHF.

The V and J genes are TRBV27 and TRBJ1-4; TRBD1 is a possible D gene (5 bases). This CDR3 region has 17 residues. The germline V and J ends were trimmed by 5 bases and 5 bases, with 21 bases remaining between them. Germline lookup yields CDR1 MNHEY and CDR2 SMNVEV (reference sequence). CDR3 coding DNA: TGTGCCAGCAGTCTCCTGGGGGTTGGGAAGGGGAATGAAAAACTGTTTTTT. Its protein is CASSLLGVGKGNEKLFF. Full variable domain (remainder filled in from reference TRBV27 and TRBJ1-4): EAQVTQNPRYLITVTGKKLTVTCSQNMNHEYMSWYRQDPGLGLRQIYYSMNVEVTDKGDVPEGYKVSRKEKRNFPLILESPSPNQTSLYFCASSLLGVGKGNEKLFFGSGTQLSVL.

This clone was detected only once. The CDR3 nucleotides read TGTGCCAGTAAGATGAGGGAGTCCTACGAGCAGTACTTC. Translating it yields CASKMRESYEQYF. The genes are TRBV19 and TRBJ2-7; TRBD2 might be the D (5 bases). This CDR3 contains 13 residues. Germline CDR1 is LNHDA and CDR2 is SQIVND (reference sequence). V lost 7 bases and J 1 base, leaving 11 bases between the germline ends.